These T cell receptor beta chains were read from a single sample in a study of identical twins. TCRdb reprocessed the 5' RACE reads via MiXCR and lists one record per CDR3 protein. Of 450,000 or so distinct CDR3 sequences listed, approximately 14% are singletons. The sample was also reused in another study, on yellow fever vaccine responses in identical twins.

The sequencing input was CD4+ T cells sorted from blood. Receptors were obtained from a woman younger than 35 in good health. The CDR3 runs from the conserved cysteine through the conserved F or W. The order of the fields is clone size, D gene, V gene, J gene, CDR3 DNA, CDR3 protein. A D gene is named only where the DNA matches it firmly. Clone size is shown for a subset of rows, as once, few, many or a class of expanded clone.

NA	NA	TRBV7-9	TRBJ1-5	TGTGCCAGCGGGTCGGGTAGCAATCAGCCCCAGCATTTT	CASGSGSNQPQHF
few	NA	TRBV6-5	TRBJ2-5	TGTGCCAGCAGTTCCCCTGTCGAGGGGTACCAAGAGACCCAGTACTTC	CASSSPVEGYQETQYF
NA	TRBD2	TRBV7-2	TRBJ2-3	TGTGCCAGCAGCTTAGCACTAGCGGGAACCACCACAGATACGCAGTATTTT	CASSLALAGTTTDTQYF
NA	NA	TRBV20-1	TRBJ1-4	TGCAGTGCCCTGAGGAGGGCTAATGAAAAACTGTTTTTT	CSALRRANEKLFF
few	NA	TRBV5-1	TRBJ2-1	TGCGCCAGCAGCTTGGGAACACTGAGTTACTACAATGAGCAGTTCTTC	CASSLGTLSYYNEQFF
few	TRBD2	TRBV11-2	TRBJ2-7	TGTGCCAGCAGCTCACCGGGCGCGGGAGCCTACTACGAGCAGTACTTC	CASSSPGAGAYYEQYF
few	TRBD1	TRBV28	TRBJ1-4	TGTGCCAGCAGTTCACAGGGGGCCGGGGAAAAACTGTTTTTT	CASSSQGAGEKLFF
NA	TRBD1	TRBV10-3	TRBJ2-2	TGTGCCATCAGCCACTTTTTAACGACAGGGTCGGCCACCGGGGAGCTGTTTTTT	CAISHFLTTGSATGELFF
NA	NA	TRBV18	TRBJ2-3	TGTGCCAGCTCACCATCAGGGGGGCAAGATACGCAGTATTTT	CASSPSGGQDTQYF
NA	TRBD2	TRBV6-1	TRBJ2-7	TGTGCCAGCAGGGGGCAGCTAGCGGGTTCTACCTACGAGCAGTACTTC	CASRGQLAGSTYEQYF
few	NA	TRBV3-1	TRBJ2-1	TGTGCCAGCAGCCACCCACAGGGTTACAGTGAGCAGTTCTTC	CASSHPQGYSEQFF
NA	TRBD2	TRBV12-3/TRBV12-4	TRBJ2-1	TGTGCCAGCAGCCCTAGCGGGGTGACCAATGAGCAGTTCTTC	CASSPSGVTNEQFF
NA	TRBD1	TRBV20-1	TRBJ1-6	TGCAGTGCCCGACAGGGAGGTTGGGATTCACCCCTCCACTTT	CSARQGGWDSPLHF
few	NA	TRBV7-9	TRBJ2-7	TGTGCCAGCAGCTCGACGTTGAGCTCCTACGAGCAGTACTTC	CASSSTLSSYEQYF
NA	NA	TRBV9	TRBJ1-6	TGTGCCAGCACCCAAGGGGTAGGGGATTCACCCCTCCACTTT	CASTQGVGDSPLHF
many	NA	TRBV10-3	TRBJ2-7	TGTGCCATCAGTGAGTCCCTTCACGAGCAGTACTTC	CAISESLHEQYF
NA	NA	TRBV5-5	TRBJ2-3	TGTGCCAGCAGCTTGGGAGCATTGGCGGATACGCAGTATTTT	CASSLGALADTQYF
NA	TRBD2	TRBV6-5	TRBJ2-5	TGTGCCAGCAGTTACTCGATTAGCGGGACGTACCAAGAGACCCAGTACTTC	CASSYSISGTYQETQYF
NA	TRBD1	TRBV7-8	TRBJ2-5	TGTGCCAGCAGCTGGGACAGGGCAGAGACCCAGTACTTC	CASSWDRAETQYF